This passage covers 32 T cell receptor beta chains from one sample sequenced in a study of shared clonotypes between healthy human individuals. Libraries were prepared by immunoSEQ multiplex PCR; TCRdb keeps only in-frame clonotypes and omits some of them. The table includes about 2.4 million clones, under 95% detected once. The sample consisted of naive CD4+ T cells from PBMCs. The sample's subset: CD45RA+ positively selected. The receptors come from a man aged 18 to 30 in good health. Some clones in this sample may be carry-over from other donors' samples.

This sequence joins TRBV6-8 and TRBJ2-2; D gene ambiguous. Germline V gene sequence: CDR1 MNHGY, CDR2 SAAAGT. Deletions cut 7 bases from V and 0 bases from J, with 18 bases between. The CDR3 runs 17 residues. The CDR3 here is CASTRSRGCANTGELFF. CDR3 DNA sequence: TGTGCCAGCACCAGATCCCGTGGGTGCGCGAACACCGGGGAGCTGTTTTTT.

The rearrangement joins TRBV9 to TRBJ2-7; weak D call: TRBD2 (5 bases). V gave up 0 bases and J gave up 6 bases, with 13 bases separating them. The CDR3 is 14 residues long. The germline gives CDR1 SGDLS, CDR2 YYNGEE. The CDR3 region is CASSVGGAVGEQYF. For the CDR3, the DNA is TGTGCCAGCAGCGTAGGGGGAGCGGTGGGCGAGCAGTACTTC.

V gene TRBV4-2 combines with J gene TRBJ2-2, with 9 positions matching TRBD2. V lost 0 bases and J lost 6; bases outside the gene matches: 14. The CDR3 loop spans 19 amino acids. The germline CDR1 and CDR2 sequences are LGHNA and YNFKEQ. The CDR3 sequence is CASSQDPGLAGQTAGELFF. CDR3 nucleotide sequence: TGTGCCAGCAGCCAAGATCCGGGCCTAGCGGGACAGACGGCCGGGGAGCTGTTTTTT.

The V call is TRBV30, the J call TRBJ1-1; possibly TRBD1 for D (5 bases). Trimming cost V 8 bases and J 2 bases, with 12 bases left between them. The germline CDR1 and CDR2 sequences are GTSNPN and SVGIG (reference sequence). CDR3 length: 12 amino acids. CDR3 coding DNA: TGTGCCACCCAGGGAACAAACACTGAAGCTTTCTTT. It codes for CATQGTNTEAFF.

V gene TRBV6-1 combines with J gene TRBJ2-1; 7 bases line up with TRBD2. This CDR3 contains 13 residues. The germline gives CDR1 MNHNS, CDR2 SASEGT. Trimming removed 3 bases from V and 6 bases from J; junction bases left unmatched: 2. The CDR3 DNA reads as TGTGCCAGCAGTGAGCGGGGGATCAATGAGCAGTTCTTC. This translates into CASSERGINEQFF.

The chain uses TRBV6-6 and TRBJ1-2, with no clear D. This CDR3 is built from 15 residues. Per germline, CDR1 MNHNY and CDR2 SVGAGI (reference sequence). Deletions cut 0 bases from V and 4 bases from J, with 12 bases between. The CDR3 is CASSYSVFTLYGYTF. The CDR3 bases are TGTGCCAGCAGTTACTCGGTCTTTACCCTCTATGGCTACACCTTC.

The chain couples TRBV10-1 to TRBJ2-3; no definite D call. This CDR3 contains 8 residues. The germline V gene encodes CDR1 WNHNN and CDR2 SYGVQD (reference sequence). V dropped 10 bases and J dropped 6 bases, with 2 bases sitting between them. Here the CDR3 reads CANDTQYF. In DNA form, the CDR3 reads TGCGCCAATGATACGCAGTATTTT.

The chain carries TRBV5-6 and TRBJ2-7; 7 nucleotides line up with TRBD1. The germline V gene encodes CDR1 SGHDT and CDR2 YYEEEE. Trimming cost V 2 bases and J 5 bases; bases outside gene matches: 7. This CDR3 region has 14 residues. CDR3 nucleotide sequence: TGTGCCAGCAGCTTCTACAGACAGGGCAACGAGCAGTACTTC. As protein: CASSFYRQGNEQYF. Drawing the rest from reference TRBV5-6 and TRBJ2-7, the complete variable domain is DAGVTQSPTHLIKTRGQQVTLRCSPKSGHDTVSWYQQALGQGPQFIFQYYEEEERQRGNFPDRFSGHQFPNYSSELNVNALLLGDSALYLCASSFYRQGNEQYFGPGTRLTVT.

The V call is TRBV28, the J call TRBJ1-2; 9 bases map to TRBD1. CDR3 length: 17 residues. J gave up 0 bases and V 4 bases, and 9 bases lay outside the gene matches. Germline CDR1 MDHEN, CDR2 SYDVKM. The CDR3 is CASSSQGAAPSNYGYTF. CDR3 sequence (DNA): TGTGCCAGCAGTTCACAGGGGGCCGCTCCCTCTAACTATGGCTACACCTTC.

CDR3 bases: TGTGCCAGCGCCAGGACAGGGCGCAATCAGCCCCAGCATTTT. It encodes CASARTGRNQPQHF. This rearrangement joins TRBV18 to TRBJ1-5, with TRBD1 matching 8 bases. CDR1 KGHSH and CDR2 LQKENI come from the germline V gene. This CDR3 spans 14 amino acids. V lost 8 bases, J lost 2 bases, and 5 bases stayed unmatched.

The genes are TRBV7-2 and TRBJ2-3; D call uncertain. This CDR3 has 16 residues. Per the germline V gene, CDR1 is SGHTA and CDR2 is FQGNSA. Trimming took 1 base from V and 2 from J, leaving 13 bases between them. The CDR3 DNA follows: TGTGCCAGCAGCTTAGGCCCCCCTAGAGTCACAGATACGCAGTATTTT. This sequence encodes CASSLGPPRVTDTQYF.

This clone was found a few times. The V call is TRBV29-1, the J call TRBJ1-1; D gene uncertain. Germline V gene sequence: CDR1 SQVTM, CDR2 ANQGSEA. The CDR3 has 13 amino acids. V was cut by 1 base and J by 5 bases, with 11 bases left in between. CDR3 DNA sequence: TGCAGCGTTGAAGGAATCTTCGGTACTGAAGCTTTCTTT. It is translated as CSVEGIFGTEAFF.

Worth noting for this clone: Within the sample, other DNA sequences also encode this same CDR3. V is TRBV7-9 and J is TRBJ1-5; D uncertain. V gave up 5 bases and J gave up 5 bases, with 7 bases separating them. Germline CDR1 SEHNR, CDR2 FQNEAQ (reference sequence). This CDR3 spans 12 amino acids. The CDR3: CASSLPYQPQHF. CDR3 DNA: TGTGCCAGCAGCCTGCCTTATCAGCCCCAGCATTTT. The full variable domain, with the rest looked up from reference TRBV7-9 and TRBJ1-5, is DTGVSQNPRHKITKRGQNVTFRCDPISEHNRLYWYRQTLGQGPEFLTYFQNEAQLEKSRLLSDRFSAERPKGSFSTLEIQRTEQGDSAMYLCASSLPYQPQHFGDGTRLSIL.

The chain couples TRBV28 to TRBJ1-6; the D gene is possibly TRBD1 (5 bases). V was clipped by 11 bases and J by 9 bases, with 17 bases between them. Germline-derived CDR1 and CDR2 are MDHEN and SYDVKM. The CDR3 spans 13 residues. The CDR3 reads CAWRRGLGSPLHF. The CDR3, as DNA: TGTGCCTGGAGGCGGGGACTGGGTTCACCCCTCCACTTT.

The J gene is TRBJ2-5, the V gene TRBV5-1, with TRBD1 matching 7 bases. Germline CDR1 SGHRS, CDR2 YFSETQ. This CDR3 has 15 residues. The V gene end was trimmed by 4 bases and the J gene end by 5 bases; junction bases not matched to a gene: 11. As DNA, the CDR3 is TGCGCCAGCAGCACCCATAACAGGGGTCAGGAGACCCAGTACTTC. Residues: CASSTHNRGQETQYF. Together with reference TRBV5-1 and TRBJ2-5, the CDR3 gives the full variable domain: KAGVTQTPRYLIKTRGQQVTLSCSPISGHRSVSWYQQTPGQGLQFLFEYFSETQRNKGNFPGRFSGRQFSNSRSEMNVSTLELGDSALYLCASSTHNRGQETQYFGPGTRLLVL.

The count of this clone is one. The chain combines TRBV28 with TRBJ1-2; 7 nucleotides align to TRBD1. V lost 1 base, J lost 8 bases, and 16 bases stayed unmatched. Looked up from germline, CDR1 is MDHEN and CDR2 is SYDVKM. This CDR3 region has 17 residues. CDR3 nucleotides: TGTGCCAGCAGTTTATTAAGGACAGGCCAGGATTTGCGAGGCTACACCTTC. Residues: CASSLLRTGQDLRGYTF.

CDR3 in DNA: TGTGCCAGCTCACCACTCTCCAGGCCTGGGGCCAACGTCCTGACTTTC. Residues: CASSPLSRPGANVLTF. The rearrangement joins TRBV18 to TRBJ2-6, with D unclear. This CDR3 is built from 16 residues. Per germline, CDR1 KGHSH and CDR2 LQKENI. Trimming shortened V by 1 base and J by 2 bases, and 9 bases separated the two germline ends.

The sample holds one count of this clone. This chain joins TRBV13 and TRBJ2-4; possible D gene TRBD2, 5 bases. The CDR3 runs 17 residues. Germline V gives CDR1 PRHDT, CDR2 FYEKMQ (reference sequence). Trimming shortened V by 2 bases and J by 0 bases, and 14 bases separated the two germline ends. CDR3 sequence: CASSLTTRELAKNIQYF. The CDR3 DNA reads TGTGCCAGCAGCTTAACGACTCGGGAATTAGCCAAAAACATTCAGTACTTC.

The V call is TRBV18, the J call TRBJ1-6, with TRBD1 matching 9 bases. Germline values: CDR1 KGHSH, CDR2 LQKENI. V shed 4 bases and J 7 bases; nucleotides not matched to a gene: 11. The length of the CDR3 is 17 residues. The CDR3 nucleotides are TGTGCCAGCTCACTTTATACAGGGGGCCTCGAGAATTCACCCCTCCACTTT. Its translation: CASSLYTGGLENSPLHF. The variable domain in full, with the rest retrieved from reference TRBV18 and TRBJ1-6, is NAGVMQNPRHLVRRRGQEARLRCSPMKGHSHVYWYRQLPEEGLKFMVYLQKENIIDESGMPKERFSAEFPKEGPSILRIQQVVRGDSAAYFCASSLYTGGLENSPLHFGNGTRLTVT.

The rearrangement links TRBV5-4 to TRBJ2-3; D unresolved. The length of the CDR3 is 12 residues. Deletions cut 1 base from V and 4 bases from J, with 4 bases between. Germline V gene lookup returns CDR1 SGHNT and CDR2 YYREEE (reference sequence). The CDR3 nucleotides read TGTGCCAGCAGCTTGCGCCCAGATACGCAGTATTTT. It encodes CASSLRPDTQYF. Full variable domain (outside the CDR3, taken from reference TRBV5-4 and TRBJ2-3): ETGVTQSPTHLIKTRGQQVTLRCSSQSGHNTVSWYQQALGQGPQFIFQYYREEENGRGNFPPRFSGLQFPNYSSELNVNALELDDSALYLCASSLRPDTQYFGPGTRLTVL.

CDR3: CASRTAGNSYEQYF. DNA of the CDR3: TGTGCCAGCAGGACCGCCGGGAACTCCTACGAGCAGTACTTC. The chain employs TRBV28 and TRBJ2-7, with a tentative D call TRBD2 (5 bases). The V end lost 6 bases, the J end lost 0 bases, and 12 bases lay between the germline ends. Per the germline V gene, CDR1 is MDHEN and CDR2 is SYDVKM. This CDR3 is built from 14 residues.

The chain joins TRBV5-4 to TRBJ1-3; D is perhaps TRBD1 (6 bases). In germline, CDR1 is SGHNT, CDR2 YYREEE (reference sequence). The CDR3 runs to 15 residues. V lost 0 bases to trimming and J lost 2 bases, with 9 bases between them. CDR3 sequence reads: CASSLVPGAGNTIYF. The CDR3 DNA reads as TGTGCCAGCAGCTTGGTCCCAGGGGCTGGAAACACCATATATTTT.

This chain uses TRBV6-1 with TRBJ1-5, with 9 bases aligning to TRBD1. Germline V gives CDR1 MNHNS, CDR2 SASEGT. CDR3 length equals 16 residues. With V trimmed by 0 bases and J by 2 bases, 2 bases remained unmatched. This CDR3 is CASSEAWTGGNQPQHF. In DNA, the CDR3 is TGTGCCAGCAGTGAAGCCTGGACAGGGGGCAATCAGCCCCAGCATTTT.

The chain is built from TRBV10-3 and TRBJ1-2; possibly TRBD1 for D (5 bases). The CDR3 runs 15 residues. From germline, CDR1 is ENHRY and CDR2 SYGVKD. Deletions cut 0 bases from V and 4 bases from J, with 12 bases between. CDR3 sequence reads: CAISESTVRGYGYTF. The CDR3 DNA follows: TGTGCCATCAGTGAGTCAACAGTAAGGGGCTATGGCTACACCTTC.

The chain joins TRBV5-1 to TRBJ1-2, with TRBD1 as a possible D gene (6 bases). V gave up 2 bases and J gave up 6 bases, with 14 bases separating them. The CDR3 spans 14 residues. In germline, CDR1 is SGHRS, CDR2 YFSETQ. The CDR3 reads CASSFGQPGDGYTF. The CDR3 region has the DNA TGCGCCAGCAGCTTTGGACAGCCCGGGGATGGCTACACCTTC.

This chain joins TRBV11-3 and TRBJ2-2; possibly TRBD2 for D (5 bases). CDR3 length: 17 residues. Per germline, CDR1 SGHNT and CDR2 YENEEA. V was trimmed by 4 bases and J by 5 bases, leaving 20 bases between them. The CDR3 region is CASSSTLTRQTTGELFF. CDR3 DNA sequence: TGTGCCAGCAGCTCGACCTTAACTAGACAAACTACCGGGGAGCTGTTTTTT.

This clone was observed a few times. The chain carries TRBV20-1 and TRBJ2-1; 7 positions match TRBD1. The germline V gene has CDR1 DFQATT and CDR2 SNEGSKA (reference sequence). The CDR3 spans 11 residues. V trimming: 6 bases; J trimming: 7 bases; junction bases outside the gene matches: 3. In DNA, the CDR3 is TGCAGTGCCCACAGGGGAAATGAGCAGTTCTTC. Translating it yields CSAHRGNEQFF.

J is TRBJ2-2 and V is TRBV29-1, with D perhaps TRBD1 (6 bases). This CDR3 region has 13 residues. The germline gives CDR1 SQVTM, CDR2 ANQGSEA. The V end lost 4 bases, the J end lost 4 bases, and 10 bases lay between the germline ends. CDR3 bases: TGCAGCGTTGGGCGGACAGTCACCGGGGAGCTGTTTTTT. As protein: CSVGRTVTGELFF.

A word on this clone: This same CDR3 is encoded by further DNA sequences in the sample. The chain has TRBV9 and TRBJ2-3; 7 bases are a match to TRBD1. CDR3 size: 15 residues. V shed 2 bases and J 1 base; nucleotides not matched to a gene: 4. Germline CDR1 is SGDLS and CDR2 is YYNGEE. The CDR3 bases are TGTGCCAGCAGCGTCCGGGACAGAGGCACAGATACGCAGTATTTT. Its translation is CASSVRDRGTDTQYF.

This chain joins TRBV19 and TRBJ2-1, with D possibly matching TRBD1 (7 bases). The CDR3 is 12 amino acids. V lost 11 bases and J lost 12, with 20 bases in between. Germline V gene lookup returns CDR1 LNHDA and CDR2 SQIVND (reference sequence). CDR3 DNA sequence: TGTGCCTCCCAGGGGGGCGGACTTGGGCAGTTCTTC. It specifies CASQGGGLGQFF.

This chain joins TRBV5-4 and TRBJ1-1, with TRBD1 matching over 7 bases. The CDR3 has 17 residues. Germline V gene lookup returns CDR1 SGHNT and CDR2 YYREEE (reference sequence). V trimming: 3 bases; J trimming: 0 bases; junction bases outside the gene matches: 11. CDR3 sequence: CASSYGRTGDMNTEAFF. The CDR3 coding sequence is TGTGCCAGCAGCTACGGTAGGACAGGAGACATGAACACTGAAGCTTTCTTT. Supplemented by reference TRBV5-4 and TRBJ1-1, the full variable domain reads ETGVTQSPTHLIKTRGQQVTLRCSSQSGHNTVSWYQQALGQGPQFIFQYYREEENGRGNFPPRFSGLQFPNYSSELNVNALELDDSALYLCASSYGRTGDMNTEAFFGQGTRLTVV.

The rearrangement uses TRBV30 and TRBJ1-4; D is uncertain. Per germline, CDR1 GTSNPN and CDR2 SVGIG (reference sequence). The CDR3 runs to 13 residues. V shed 0 bases and J shed 5 bases, with 7 bases lying between them. CDR3 in amino acids: CAWSVRQNEKLFF. CDR3 DNA: TGTGCCTGGAGTGTACGTCAAAATGAAAAACTGTTTTTT.